In this sample, the clone carrying this T cell receptor beta chain turned up once. The target antigen is unknown. The data were obtained in a study of shared clonotypes between healthy human individuals. Study-level results: The sole specimen, blood, was sampled, and tissue repertoires likely differ. Rarefaction revealed incomplete sorted-subset sequencing despite large depth.

Germline CDR1 reads LGHNA; CDR2 reads YSLEER. Trimming removed 0 bases at V and 4 bases at J, with 22 bases between. The CDR3 runs to 19 residues. As handled by the study authors: In the immunoSEQ data, sequences were junction-only and lacked quality scores, so filtering differed. TCRdb's table, derived via immunoSEQ multiplex PCR, lists solely in-frame clones and lacks some. V and J calls and clone size are copied from that table; D and trimming were computed from the DNA. The data contain around 1.9 million clones, about 92% of them singletons. Naive CD8 populations comprised CD45RO-negative cells positively selected for CCR7, excluding terminally differentiated effector memory CD45RA+ cells.

The chain recombines TRBV4-3 with TRBJ1-3, with D unresolved. Sequencing used naive CD8+ T cells from PBMCs. This receptor was obtained from a man aged 18 to 30 in good health. Some clones in this sample may be carry-over from other donors' samples. CDR3 nucleotide sequence: TGCGCCAGCAGCCAAGACCGCGGGCGACCAACCGGGTCCGGAAACACCATATATTTT. As protein: CASSQDRGRPTGSGNTIYF.